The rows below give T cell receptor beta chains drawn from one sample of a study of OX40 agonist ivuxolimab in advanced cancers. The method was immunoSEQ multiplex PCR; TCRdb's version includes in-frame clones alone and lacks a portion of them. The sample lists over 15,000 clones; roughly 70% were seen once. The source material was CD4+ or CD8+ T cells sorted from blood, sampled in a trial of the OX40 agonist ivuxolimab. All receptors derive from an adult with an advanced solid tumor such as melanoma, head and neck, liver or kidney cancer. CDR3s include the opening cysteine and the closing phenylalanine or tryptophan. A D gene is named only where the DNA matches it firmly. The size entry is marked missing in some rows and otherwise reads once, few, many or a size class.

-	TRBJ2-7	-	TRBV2	CASSEDRYEQYF	TGTGCCAGCAGTGAAGACCGCTACGAGCAGTACTTC
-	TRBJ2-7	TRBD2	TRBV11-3	CASSPTSGPYEQYF	TGTGCCAGCAGCCCAACTAGCGGCCCCTACGAGCAGTACTTC
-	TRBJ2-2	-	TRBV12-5	CASGLSGPPFIGELFF	TGTGCTAGTGGTTTGTCAGGCCCTCCCTTCATCGGGGAGCTGTTTTTT
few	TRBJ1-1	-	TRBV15	CATSRTYTGDTEAFF	TGTGCCACCAGCAGAACATACACCGGGGACACTGAAGCTTTCTTT
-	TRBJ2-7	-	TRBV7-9	CASSLAGVYEQYF	TGTGCCAGCAGCTTAGCGGGAGTCTACGAGCAGTACTTC
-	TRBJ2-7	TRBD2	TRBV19	CASGWTSGSYEQYF	TGTGCCAGTGGCTGGACTAGCGGGAGCTACGAGCAGTACTTC
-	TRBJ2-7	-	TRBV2	CASAHSGLEYEQYF	TGTGCCAGCGCCCATTCCGGGCTCGAATACGAGCAGTACTTC
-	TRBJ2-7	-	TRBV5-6	CASTGRLGYNQLSYEQYF	TGTGCCAGCACCGGTAGACTAGGGTATAATCAACTCTCCTACGAGCAGTACTTC
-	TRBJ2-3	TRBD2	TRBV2	CASSDPPAGGGTDTQYF	TGTGCCAGCAGTGACCCCCCAGCGGGGGGAGGTACAGATACGCAGTATTTT
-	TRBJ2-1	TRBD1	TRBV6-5	CASSSGQGASNEQFF	TGTGCCAGCAGTTCGGGACAGGGGGCTTCGAATGAGCAGTTCTTC
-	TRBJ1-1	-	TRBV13	CASSLGQRDEAFF	TGTGCCAGCAGCTTAGGTCAGCGAGATGAAGCTTTCTTT
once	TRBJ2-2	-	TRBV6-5	CASARLPSGELFF	TGTGCCAGCGCCCGTCTACCCTCCGGGGAGCTGTTTTTT
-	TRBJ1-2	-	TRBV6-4	CASRWSGPNYGYTF	TGTGCCAGCAGGTGGTCAGGTCCTAACTATGGCTACACCTTC
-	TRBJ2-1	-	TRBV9	CASSVRGTPDSYNEQFF	TGTGCCAGCAGCGTAAGAGGAACCCCCGACTCCTACAATGAGCAGTTCTTC
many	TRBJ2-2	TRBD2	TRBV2	CASSEAGGPWELFF	TGTGCCAGCAGTGAAGCGGGAGGGCCCTGGGAGCTGTTTTTT
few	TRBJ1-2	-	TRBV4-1	CASSQDYTSNYGYTF	TGCGCCAGCAGCCAAGATTACACATCTAACTATGGCTACACCTTC
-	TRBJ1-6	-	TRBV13	CASSLYGGNSPLHF	TGTGCCAGCAGCTTATATGGGGGTAATTCACCCCTCCACTTT
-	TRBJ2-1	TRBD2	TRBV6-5	CASSGTSGGDEQFF	TGTGCCAGCAGCGGGACTAGCGGGGGTGATGAGCAGTTCTTC
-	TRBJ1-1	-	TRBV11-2	CASRALAWNTEAFF	TGTGCCAGCAGAGCTCTGGCCTGGAACACTGAAGCTTTCTTT
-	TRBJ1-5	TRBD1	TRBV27	CASSPRGQGEQPQHF	TGTGCCAGCAGTCCGAGGGGACAGGGCGAGCAGCCCCAGCATTTT
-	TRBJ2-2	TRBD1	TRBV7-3	CASSLGTGGGYTGELFF	TGTGCCAGCAGCCTAGGGACAGGGGGCGGGTACACCGGGGAGCTGTTTTTT
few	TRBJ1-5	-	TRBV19	CASSNGGNQPQHF	TGTGCCAGTAGTAATGGAGGCAATCAGCCCCAGCATTTT
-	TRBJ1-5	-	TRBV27	CASSLGTYSNQPQHF	TGTGCCAGCAGTTTAGGAACTTATAGCAATCAGCCCCAGCATTTT
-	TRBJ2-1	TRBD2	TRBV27	CASSPGLAGYNEQFF	TGTGCCAGCAGTCCGGGACTAGCGGGGTACAATGAGCAGTTCTTC
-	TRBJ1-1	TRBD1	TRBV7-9	CASGTGGFMNTEAFF	TGTGCCAGCGGAACAGGGGGGTTCATGAACACTGAAGCTTTCTTT
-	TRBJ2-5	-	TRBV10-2	CASSEWGTQYF	TGCGCCAGCAGTGAGTGGGGGACCCAGTACTTC
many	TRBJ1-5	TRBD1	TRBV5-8	CASSPGQATNQPQHF	TGTGCCAGCAGCCCTGGACAGGCTACCAATCAGCCCCAGCATTTT
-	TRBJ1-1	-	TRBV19	CASSIDHSERWTEAFF	TGTGCCAGTAGTATAGATCACTCCGAAAGGTGGACTGAAGCTTTCTTT
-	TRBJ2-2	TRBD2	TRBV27	CASSPWTSGSTGELFF	TGTGCCAGCAGTCCATGGACTAGCGGGAGTACCGGGGAGCTGTTTTTT
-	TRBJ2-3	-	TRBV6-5	CASSPQHSTDTQYF	TGTGCCAGCAGCCCACAGCATAGCACAGATACGCAGTATTTT
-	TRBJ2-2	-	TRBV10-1	CASRTGVDGELFF	TGCGCCAGCAGGACCGGGGTTGACGGGGAGCTGTTTTTT
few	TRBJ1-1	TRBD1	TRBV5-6	CASSFGTGGTEAFF	TGTGCCAGCAGCTTCGGGACAGGGGGGACTGAAGCTTTCTTT
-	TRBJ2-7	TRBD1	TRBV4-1	CASSQLDRVTYEQYF	TGCGCCAGCAGCCAACTGGACAGGGTAACCTACGAGCAGTACTTC
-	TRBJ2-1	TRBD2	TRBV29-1	CSVDNGLAGSNEQFF	TGCAGCGTTGATAATGGTCTAGCGGGAAGCAATGAGCAGTTCTTC
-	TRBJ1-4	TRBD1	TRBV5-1	CASSFRLQGLAATNEKLFF	TGCGCCAGCAGCTTTCGACTACAGGGGCTTGCTGCAACTAATGAAAAACTGTTTTTT
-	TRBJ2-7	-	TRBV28	CASSLETEDEQYF	TGTGCCAGCAGTTTAGAGACAGAAGACGAGCAGTACTTC